This T cell receptor beta chain was captured by sequencing in a study of response to subunit inactivated influenza vaccine. The study, taken as a whole, reports: It was suggested by the authors that few new T cells are recruited by each seasonal influenza vaccination.

The CDR3 covers 14 residues. The V segment lost 7 bases and the J segment 4 bases; nucleotides outside the gene matches: 4. At least ten counts were recorded for this clonotype. Antigen specificity is unknown. One entry per CDR3 protein, called by TCRdb with MiXCR from the RT-PCR reads. The repertoire holds around 570,000 distinct CDR3 sequences, with roughly 8.2% as singletons. This clonotype was obtained from a man aged 50-75 years who received an inactivated influenza vaccine. The source was PBMCs from blood, collected around 25 months after vaccination. The chain joins TRBV12-3 or TRBV12-4 to TRBJ1-6; 7 bases are shared with TRBD1. CDR3 DNA: TGTGCCAGCACCCACAGGGGTTATAATTCACCCCTCCACTTT. Its translation: CASTHRGYNSPLHF.